A selection of T cell receptor beta chains follows, all from one sample in a study of cytomegalovirus exposure and HLA in healthy donors. Libraries were prepared by immunoSEQ multiplex PCR; TCRdb keeps only in-frame clonotypes and omits some of them. The table includes 110,000 to 150,000 clones, approximately 87% detected once. Input material: PBMCs. The receptor set was obtained from a man aged 18-30 years in good health and CMV-seronegative. Each CDR3 is given with its conserved first and last residue. Fields, in order: D gene, clone size, J gene, V gene, CDR3 DNA, CDR3 protein. The D gene is left open where the match is weak. Clone size is stated in some rows and not others, as once, few, many or a class when expanded.

-,-,TRBJ2-7,TRBV27,TGTGCCAGCAGTTTATCCCCGGACAGCAAATACGAGCAGTACTTC,CASSLSPDSKYEQYF
TRBD1,-,TRBJ1-4,TRBV5-8,TGTGCCAGCAGCGACGGACAGGGGCTGGGGGAAAAACTGTTTTTT,CASSDGQGLGEKLFF
-,-,TRBJ2-5,TRBV6-5,TGTGCCAGCAGTTACTCTTTCCCAGGGCAAGAGACCCAGTACTTC,CASSYSFPGQETQYF
-,-,TRBJ2-2,TRBV6-6,TGTGCCAGCAGTCTCAACACCGGGGAGCTGTTTTTT,CASSLNTGELFF
TRBD1,once,TRBJ2-2,TRBV9,TGTGCCAGCAGCGCCTCGACAGGGATCTACACCGGGGAGCTGTTTTTT,CASSASTGIYTGELFF
TRBD2,-,TRBJ2-3,TRBV5-6,TGTGCCAGCAGCTTGTGGGGACTAGCGGGGGAATTCACAGATACGCAGTATTTT,CASSLWGLAGEFTDTQYF
-,-,TRBJ2-5,TRBV7-2,TGTGCCAGCAGCCCCCAGGGGTTGGAGACCCAGTACTTC,CASSPQGLETQYF
-,-,TRBJ2-1,TRBV4-2,TGTGCCAGCAGCCAAGGGGTTATAAGAGCGGTCGGAGGGCAGTTCTTC,CASSQGVIRAVGGQFF
TRBD2,-,TRBJ2-3,TRBV10-3,TGTGCCATCAGTGACGGGACTAGCGGGAGAGATACGCAGTATTTT,CAISDGTSGRDTQYF
-,-,TRBJ2-5,TRBV5-4,TGTGCCAGCAGCTTGGAGCTAGAGACCCAGTACTTC,CASSLELETQYF
-,-,TRBJ1-4,TRBV30,TGTGCCTGGAACCGTCAGAGGGAGGAAAAACTGTTTTTT,CAWNRQREEKLFF
TRBD1,-,TRBJ2-2,TRBV10-3,TGTGCCATCAGCGCGGGACAGGGGTCAGGGGAGCTGTTTTTT,CAISAGQGSGELFF
TRBD1,-,TRBJ2-7,TRBV15,TGTGCCACCAGCAAAAATCAGACAGGGGGCTCCTACGAGCAGTACTTC,CATSKNQTGGSYEQYF
TRBD2,-,TRBJ2-7,TRBV6-6,TGTGCCAGCAGTTACTCGGGGACTAGCGGCTACTACGAGCAGTACTTC,CASSYSGTSGYYEQYF
-,-,TRBJ2-2,TRBV29-1,TGCAGCGTTGATTCCGGGAACACCGGGGAGCTGTTTTTT,CSVDSGNTGELFF
-,-,TRBJ2-2,TRBV19,TGTGCCAGTAGTATGGGGGGGCGCCCAGGGGAGCTGTTTTTT,CASSMGGRPGELFF
-,-,TRBJ2-7,TRBV7-7,TGTGCCAGCAGCTTAGGTCTTAAATACGAGCAGTACTTC,CASSLGLKYEQYF
-,-,TRBJ2-7,TRBV10-3,TGTGCCTCCCGGGCCGCAGGGCTCTACGAGCAGTACTTC,CASRAAGLYEQYF
-,-,TRBJ2-6,TRBV5-4,TGTGCCAGCAGCCCGCAGTGGCTAGCCGCCTCCTCTGGGGCCAACGTCCTGACTTTC,CASSPQWLAASSGANVLTF
-,few,TRBJ1-1,TRBV7-8,TGTGCCAGCAGTCGGAGGGGTGACGGGGAAGCTTTCTTT,CASSRRGDGEAFF
-,-,TRBJ1-2,TRBV5-6,TGTGCCAGCAGCCCGCGGCCCCAGGGTAACTATGGCTACACCTTC,CASSPRPQGNYGYTF
TRBD1,-,TRBJ2-7,TRBV30,TGTGCCGCGGGACAGGGAAACTACGAGCAGTACTTC,CAAGQGNYEQYF
TRBD1,-,TRBJ1-5,TRBV2,TGTGCCAGCAGTGAAGACAGGGGAGCGAATCAGCCCCAGCATTTT,CASSEDRGANQPQHF
-,once,TRBJ2-5,TRBV30,TGTGCCTGGAGTGCCCCCCCGGGATTTAGGGAGACCCAGTACTTC,CAWSAPPGFRETQYF
TRBD1,-,TRBJ1-2,TRBV9,TGTGCCAGCAGCGCCTCCGGGACAGACTATGGCTACACCTTC,CASSASGTDYGYTF
TRBD2,-,TRBJ2-1,TRBV2,TGTGCCAGCAGTGACTTGACTAGCGGGCGGTCTCGAGGCTCGTACAATGAGCAGTTCTTC,CASSDLTSGRSRGSYNEQFF
TRBD1,-,TRBJ2-7,TRBV7-9,TGTGCCAGCAGCCCTGGACAGGGAATCTCCTACGAGCAGTACTTC,CASSPGQGISYEQYF
-,-,TRBJ2-3,TRBV19,TGTGCCAGTAGTATCGCCAGGGTGGCAGATACGCAGTATTTT,CASSIARVADTQYF